The clone carrying this T cell receptor beta chain was seen only a few times. In the authors' methods: Researchers report that nucleated cell counts were estimated from reference gene primer amplification. Produced via immunoSEQ multiplex PCR; TCRdb's table is partial and in-frame only. The V and J calls and clone size come from that table; D and trimming were worked out from the DNA. The sample includes 650,000 to 800,000 clones, 85% to 90% of them seen just once. The sample belongs to a study of blood T cell repertoires in COVID-19. Study context: Sample material is recorded as cDNA or gDNA derived from T cells, B-cell-depleted T cells, or PBMCs.

The CDR3 totals 16 residues. Germline V CDR1 and CDR2: LNHNV, YYDKDF (reference sequence). The ends lost 4 bases at V and 0 bases at J; junction bases unmatched: 2. The TCR originated in a young woman with acute or convalescent COVID-19. Material for sequencing was peripheral blood. The chain uses TRBV15 and TRBJ2-6; 8 nucleotides line up with TRBD1. The CDR3 bases are TGTGCCACCAGCACAGGGGGCAGCTCTGGGGCCAACGTCCTGACTTTC. Translation: CATSTGGSSGANVLTF.